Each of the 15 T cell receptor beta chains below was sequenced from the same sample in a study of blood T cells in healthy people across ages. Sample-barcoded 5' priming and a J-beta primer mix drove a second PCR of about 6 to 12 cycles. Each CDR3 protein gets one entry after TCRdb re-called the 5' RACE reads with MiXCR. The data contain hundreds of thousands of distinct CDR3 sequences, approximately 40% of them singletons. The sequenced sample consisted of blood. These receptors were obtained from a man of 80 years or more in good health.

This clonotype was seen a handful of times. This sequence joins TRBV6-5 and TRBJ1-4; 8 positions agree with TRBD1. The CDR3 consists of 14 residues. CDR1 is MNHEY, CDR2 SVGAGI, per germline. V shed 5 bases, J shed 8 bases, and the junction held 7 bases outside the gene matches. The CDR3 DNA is TGTGCCAGCAGTCCCGACAGGGGAAAAGAAAAACTGTTTTTT. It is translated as CASSPDRGKEKLFF.

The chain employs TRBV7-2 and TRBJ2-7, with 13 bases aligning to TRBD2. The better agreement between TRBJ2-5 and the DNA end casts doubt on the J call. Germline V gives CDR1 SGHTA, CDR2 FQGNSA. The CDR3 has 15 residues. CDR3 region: CASRLGTSGVATQYF. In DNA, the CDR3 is TGTGCCAGCAGACTAGGGACTAGCGGGGTCGCGACCCAGTACTTC.

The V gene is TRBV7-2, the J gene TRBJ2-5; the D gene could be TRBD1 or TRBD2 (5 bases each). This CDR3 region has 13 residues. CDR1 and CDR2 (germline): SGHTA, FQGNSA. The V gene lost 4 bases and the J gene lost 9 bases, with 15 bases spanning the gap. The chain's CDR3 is CASSSGRSLAQYF. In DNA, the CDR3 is TGTGCCAGCAGCTCGGGACGGAGCTTAGCCCAGTACTTC.

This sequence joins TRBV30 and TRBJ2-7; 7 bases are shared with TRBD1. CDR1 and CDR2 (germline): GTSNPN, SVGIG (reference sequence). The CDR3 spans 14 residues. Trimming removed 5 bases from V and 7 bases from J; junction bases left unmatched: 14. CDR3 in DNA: TGTGCCTGGTCATCGGACAGGATTTACAATGAGCAGTACTTC. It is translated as CAWSSDRIYNEQYF.

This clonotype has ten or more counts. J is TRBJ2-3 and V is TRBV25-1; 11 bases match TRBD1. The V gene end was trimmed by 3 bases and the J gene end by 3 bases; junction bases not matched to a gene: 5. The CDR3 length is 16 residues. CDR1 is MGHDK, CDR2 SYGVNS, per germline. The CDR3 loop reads CASSDRTGGGTDTQYF. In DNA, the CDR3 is TGTGCCAGCAGTGACCGGACAGGGGGCGGGACAGATACGCAGTATTTT.

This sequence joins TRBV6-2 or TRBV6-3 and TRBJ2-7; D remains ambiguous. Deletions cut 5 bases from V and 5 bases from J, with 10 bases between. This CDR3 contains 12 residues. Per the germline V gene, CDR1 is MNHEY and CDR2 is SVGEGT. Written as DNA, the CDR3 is TGTGCCAGCAGTGCAACGGGCCACGAGCAGTACTTC. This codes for CASSATGHEQYF.

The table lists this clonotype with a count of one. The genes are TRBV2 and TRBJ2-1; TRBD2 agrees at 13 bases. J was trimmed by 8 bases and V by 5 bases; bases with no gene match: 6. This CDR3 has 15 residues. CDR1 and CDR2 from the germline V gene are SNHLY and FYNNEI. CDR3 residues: CASSRGTSGDHEQFF. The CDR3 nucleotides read TGTGCCAGCAGTAGAGGGACTAGCGGGGATCATGAGCAGTTCTTC.

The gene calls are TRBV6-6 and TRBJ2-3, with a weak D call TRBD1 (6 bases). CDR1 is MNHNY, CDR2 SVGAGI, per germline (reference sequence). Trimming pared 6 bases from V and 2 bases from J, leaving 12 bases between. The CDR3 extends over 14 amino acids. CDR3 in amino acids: CASSHGQNTDTQYF. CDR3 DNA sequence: TGTGCCAGCAGCCACGGACAGAACACAGATACGCAGTATTTT.

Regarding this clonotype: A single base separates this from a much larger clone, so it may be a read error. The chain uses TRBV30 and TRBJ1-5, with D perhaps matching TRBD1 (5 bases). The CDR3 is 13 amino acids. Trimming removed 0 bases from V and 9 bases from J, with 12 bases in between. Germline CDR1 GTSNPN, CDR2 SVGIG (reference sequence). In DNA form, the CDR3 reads TGTGCCTGGAGTGTAGGAGGGGAATGGCCCCAGCATTTT. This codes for CAWSVGGEWPQHF.

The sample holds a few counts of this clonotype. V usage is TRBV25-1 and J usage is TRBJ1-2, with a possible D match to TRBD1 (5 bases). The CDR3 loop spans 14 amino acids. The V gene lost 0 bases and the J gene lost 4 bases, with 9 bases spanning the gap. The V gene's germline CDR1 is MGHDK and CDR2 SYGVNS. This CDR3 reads CASSEYGGGYGYTF. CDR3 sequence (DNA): TGTGCCAGCAGTGAATATGGGGGGGGCTATGGCTACACCTTC.

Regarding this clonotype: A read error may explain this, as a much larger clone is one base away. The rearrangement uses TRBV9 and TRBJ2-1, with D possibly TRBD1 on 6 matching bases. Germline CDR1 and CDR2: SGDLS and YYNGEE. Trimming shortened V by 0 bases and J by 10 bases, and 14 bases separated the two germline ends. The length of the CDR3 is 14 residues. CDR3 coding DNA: TGTGCCAGCAGCGTAGATCTGAGGGGGAACGAGCAGTTCTTC. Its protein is CASSVDLRGNEQFF.

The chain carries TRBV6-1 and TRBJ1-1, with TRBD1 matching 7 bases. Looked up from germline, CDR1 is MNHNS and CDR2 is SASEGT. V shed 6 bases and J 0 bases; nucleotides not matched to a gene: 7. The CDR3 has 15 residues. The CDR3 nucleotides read TGTGCCAGCAGCCGGGACAGTTACATGAACACTGAAGCTTTCTTT. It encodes CASSRDSYMNTEAFF.

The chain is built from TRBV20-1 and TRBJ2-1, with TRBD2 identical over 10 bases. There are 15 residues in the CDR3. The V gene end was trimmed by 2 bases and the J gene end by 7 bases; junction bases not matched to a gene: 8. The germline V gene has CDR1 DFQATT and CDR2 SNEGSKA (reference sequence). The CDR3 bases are TGCAGTGCTAGAACCGGACAGCGGGAGGGGAATGAGCAGTTCTTC. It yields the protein CSARTGQREGNEQFF.

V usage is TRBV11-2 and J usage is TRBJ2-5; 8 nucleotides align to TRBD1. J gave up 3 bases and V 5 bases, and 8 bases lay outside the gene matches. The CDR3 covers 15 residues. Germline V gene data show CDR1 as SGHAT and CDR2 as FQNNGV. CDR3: CASSARQGFEETQYF. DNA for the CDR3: TGTGCCAGCAGCGCACGACAGGGGTTTGAAGAGACCCAGTACTTC.

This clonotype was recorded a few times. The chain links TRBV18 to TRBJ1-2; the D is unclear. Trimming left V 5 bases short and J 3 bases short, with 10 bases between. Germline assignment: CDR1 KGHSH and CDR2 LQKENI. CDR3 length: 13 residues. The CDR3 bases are TGTGCCAGCTCATTCTCGGGAGACTATGGCTACACCTTC. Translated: CASSFSGDYGYTF.